What follows is one TCR beta chain and its context. These data originate in a study of patients and donors after allogeneic stem cell transplantation. With 2 bases removed from V and 0 bases from J, the gap between germline ends came to 12 bases. Looked up from germline, CDR1 is SGDLS and CDR2 is YYNGEE. This CDR3 has 15 residues. TCRdb re-called the RT-PCR reads through MiXCR, storing one row per CDR3 protein. The sample has about 960,000 distinct CDR3 sequences, 18% seen once; the top ten hold approximately 5.9%. Sequencing was carried out using blood, either unsorted or a sorted T cell fraction (not recorded which). The gene calls are TRBV9 and TRBJ2-7; D may match TRBD1 or TRBD2 (5 bases each). The receptor's source is a human donor who was either an allogeneic HSCT recipient or a stem cell or donor lymphocyte infusion donor (not recorded which). It is not recorded whose cells these are; they may come from a transplant donor. CDR3 region: CASSVSGASSYEQYF. The DNA of the CDR3 is TGTGCCAGCAGCGTTTCCGGGGCAAGCTCCTACGAGCAGTACTTC.